This TCR beta chain was identified in a study of blood T cell repertoires in COVID-19. In the study overall: Sites in the United States, Italy and Spain provided acute and convalescent COVID-19 samples. T cells, B-cell-depleted T cells, or PBMCs provided the cDNA or gDNA that served as material.

In the study's own analysis: Estimates of nucleated cell counts were drawn from the amplification of reference gene primers. Repertoires were generated with immunoSEQ multiplex PCR, while TCRdb's copy carries only in-frame clones and drops some. D and trimming were read from the DNA, whereas the V and J calls and clone size are those reported in that table. The sample has 150,000 to 200,000 clones, about 83% seen once. Germline V gene data show CDR1 as SGHTA and CDR2 as FQGNSA. With 5 bases removed from V and 7 bases from J, the gap between germline ends came to 18 bases. The length of the CDR3 is 15 residues.

Specimen: peripheral blood. The chain links TRBV7-2 to TRBJ1-5; D perhaps matches TRBD1 (5 bases). The clonotype was recovered from a human donor in a cohort sampled during active COVID-19. The CDR3 loop reads CASSLQAGYEQPQHF. The CDR3 nucleotides read TGTGCCAGCAGCCTCCAGGCAGGGTACGAGCAGCCCCAGCATTTT.